These 18 T cell receptor beta chains came from one sample sequenced in a study of blood T cell repertoires in COVID-19. The table came from immunoSEQ multiplex PCR; TCRdb's copy has only in-frame clones and leaves some out. The profile shows tens of thousands of clones, approximately 80% of them singletons. Sequenced material: PBMCs or T cells enriched from blood (not recorded which). These receptors were obtained from a woman between 40 and 50 years old with acute COVID-19.

V and J are TRBV24-1 and TRBJ2-3; maybe TRBD2 (6 bases). Looked up from germline, CDR1 is KGHDR and CDR2 is SFDVKD. V lost 4 bases and J 3 bases, leaving 10 bases between the germline ends. This CDR3 is 14 amino acids long. The CDR3: CATSDPRGTDTQYF. The CDR3 nucleotides read TGTGCCACCAGTGACCCCCGGGGGACAGATACGCAGTATTTT.

This clone was counted only a few times. The chain recombines TRBV28 with TRBJ1-4; no definite D call. The CDR3 extends over 16 amino acids. The germline V gene encodes CDR1 MDHEN and CDR2 SYDVKM. Trimming stripped 5 bases from V and 2 bases from J, with 15 bases between. CDR3 protein: CASSPYGSTTNEKLFF. CDR3 nucleotides: TGTGCCAGCAGTCCCTATGGGAGTACGACTAATGAAAAACTGTTTTTT.

The V call is TRBV6-5, the J call TRBJ1-1; D uncertain. The germline V gene has CDR1 MNHEY and CDR2 SVGAGI. Trimming took off 0 bases at V and 1 base at J, with 12 bases between the two ends. The CDR3 is 16 amino acids. The CDR3 bases are TGTGCCAGCAGTTACTCGAAATGGGCAAAGAACACTGAAGCTTTCTTT. Its protein is CASSYSKWAKNTEAFF.

The CDR3 coding sequence is TGTGCCAGCAGTTTCCCCACAGGGGGGCTTAGTAACTCCTATAATTCACCCCTCCACTTT. Its translation: CASSFPTGGLSNSYNSPLHF. The chain links TRBV28 to TRBJ1-6; TRBD1 aligns across 8 bases. Germline values: CDR1 MDHEN, CDR2 SYDVKM. V lost 3 bases to trimming and J lost 0 bases; unmatched junction nucleotides: 13. CDR3 length: 20 residues.

The rearrangement links TRBV7-3 to TRBJ1-2; D is possibly TRBD1 (6 bases). The CDR3 runs to 13 residues. The germline V and J ends were trimmed by 2 bases and 6 bases, with 10 bases remaining between them. Germline V CDR1 and CDR2: SGHTA, FQGTGA. The CDR3 reads CASSLSTGNGYTF. CDR3 nucleotides: TGTGCCAGCAGCTTATCCACAGGGAATGGCTACACCTTC.

This chain uses TRBV28 with TRBJ1-1; D is ambiguous. The germline CDR1 and CDR2 sequences are MDHEN and SYDVKM. Trimming cost V 8 bases and J 7 bases, with 11 bases left between them. The CDR3 is made up of 11 amino acids. CDR3 residues: CASGSTVEAFF. CDR3 coding DNA: TGTGCCAGCGGGAGCACAGTTGAAGCTTTCTTT. The whole variable domain, filled in from reference TRBV28 and TRBJ1-1, reads DVKVTQSSRYLVKRTGEKVFLECVQDMDHENMFWYRQDPGLGLRLIYFSYDVKMKEKGDIPEGYSVSREKKERFSLILESASTNQTSMYLCASGSTVEAFFGQGTRLTVV.

The gene calls are TRBV11-2 and TRBJ1-1; D remains ambiguous. The CDR3 extends over 13 amino acids. The ends were cut back, 7 bases at V and 8 bases at J, with 17 bases in the middle. Germline CDR1 SGHAT, CDR2 FQNNGV. The CDR3 bases are TGTGCCAGCATCCCGGGCGGGAGGGCCGAAGCTTTCTTT. Translated, it gives CASIPGGRAEAFF.

The sample holds one count of this clone. This sequence joins TRBV19 and TRBJ1-3, with 9 bases identical to TRBD1. J lost 1 base, V lost 5 bases, and 9 bases had no gene match. Germline loops: CDR1 LNHDA, CDR2 SQIVND (reference sequence). This CDR3 is 17 amino acids long. Written as DNA, the CDR3 is TGTGCCAGTAGTCTCTCATCTGGACAGGGGTCTGGAAACACCATATATTTT. This codes for CASSLSSGQGSGNTIYF.

The J gene is TRBJ1-1, the V gene TRBV11-3; TRBD1 might be the D (6 bases). Germline-derived CDR1 and CDR2 are SGHNT and YENEEA. V lost 5 bases and J 6 bases, leaving 16 bases between the germline ends. CDR3 length equals 14 residues. CDR3 in amino acids: CASSPQTGSSEAFF. The CDR3 region has the DNA TGTGCCAGCAGCCCCCAAACAGGGAGCTCTGAAGCTTTCTTT.

The rearrangement links TRBV9 to TRBJ2-5; 7 nucleotides agree with TRBD2. V dropped 0 bases and J dropped 2; count of bases not matched to a gene: 4. There are 15 residues in the CDR3. From germline, CDR1 is SGDLS and CDR2 YYNGEE. The CDR3 sequence: CASSVVASGQETQYF. The CDR3 bases are TGTGCCAGCAGCGTAGTGGCTAGCGGTCAAGAGACCCAGTACTTC.

The chain carries TRBV10-3 and TRBJ2-3; 8 positions match TRBD1. Germline loops: CDR1 ENHRY, CDR2 SYGVKD. This CDR3 is built from 17 residues. V gave up 5 bases and J gave up 1 base; unmatched junction bases: 11. The CDR3 region is CAISSPRTGFGTDTQYF. CDR3 bases: TGTGCCATCAGTAGTCCCAGGACAGGGTTTGGCACAGATACGCAGTATTTT.

The rearrangement links TRBV6-6 to TRBJ2-6; possible D gene TRBD2, 6 bases. This CDR3 has 17 residues. Germline CDR1 MNHNY, CDR2 SVGAGI (reference sequence). V was shortened by 6 bases and J by 0 bases, with 15 bases between the two germline ends. CDR3 nucleotide sequence: TGTGCCAGCAGCCGACCGGGACTGCTCTCTGGGGCCAACGTCCTGACTTTC. Protein sequence: CASSRPGLLSGANVLTF.

The chain combines TRBV5-4 with TRBJ2-3; no reliable D call. The CDR3 loop spans 12 amino acids. Trimming removed 5 bases at V and 6 bases at J, with 10 bases between. The germline gives CDR1 SGHNT, CDR2 YYREEE (reference sequence). As DNA, the CDR3 is TGTGCCAGCAGTCAACTCTGGGATACGCAGTATTTT. Translated, it gives CASSQLWDTQYF.

This chain links TRBV28 with TRBJ2-7; 11 positions agree with TRBD2. J was trimmed by 3 bases and V by 3 bases; bases with no gene match: 7. Germline CDR1 and CDR2: MDHEN and SYDVKM. The CDR3 has 16 amino acids. The CDR3 nucleotides are TGTGCCAGCAGTTTCGTCGTACTAGCGGGAGTCTACGAGCAGTACTTC. It specifies CASSFVVLAGVYEQYF.

The J gene is TRBJ1-3, the V gene TRBV5-4, with D possibly matching TRBD1 (6 bases). CDR3 size: 13 residues. V was pared by 4 bases and J by 4 bases, with 9 bases between. Per the germline V gene, CDR1 is SGHNT and CDR2 is YYREEE (reference sequence). The CDR3 DNA sequence: TGTGCCAGCAGCGGAACAGGGGGAAACACCATATATTTT. Translating it yields CASSGTGGNTIYF.

The gene calls are TRBV27 and TRBJ2-7; D is possibly TRBD2 (5 bases). V was cut by 2 bases and J by 3 bases, with 5 bases left in between. The CDR3 is 12 amino acids. Germline CDR1 and CDR2: MNHEY and SMNVEV (reference sequence). CDR3 sequence (DNA): TGTGCCAGCAGTTTAGAGGGCTACGAGCAGTACGTC. This translates into CASSLEGYEQYV.

The chain employs TRBV5-1 and TRBJ2-3; D uncertain. Trimming removed 5 bases from V and 0 bases from J, with 10 bases in between. From germline, CDR1 is SGHRS and CDR2 YFSETQ. The CDR3 is made up of 14 amino acids. The CDR3 DNA follows: TGCGCCAGCAGTGAGCAGGTCAGCACAGATACGCAGTATTTT. Its translation: CASSEQVSTDTQYF. The variable domain in full, with the rest retrieved from reference TRBV5-1 and TRBJ2-3, is KAGVTQTPRYLIKTRGQQVTLSCSPISGHRSVSWYQQTPGQGLQFLFEYFSETQRNKGNFPGRFSGRQFSNSRSEMNVSTLELGDSALYLCASSEQVSTDTQYFGPGTRLTVL.

This clone was recorded a few times. The chain combines TRBV27 with TRBJ2-1, with D uncertain. The CDR3 loop spans 15 amino acids. Germline CDR1 reads MNHEY; CDR2 reads SMNVEV (reference sequence). Trimming removed 3 bases at V and 8 bases at J, with 17 bases between. The CDR3 region has the DNA TGTGCCAGCAGTTTTGAGCGCGCCTTCAAGGATGAGCAGTTCTTC. Amino acid sequence: CASSFERAFKDEQFF.